This TCR beta chain was captured by sequencing in a study of blood T cell repertoires in COVID-19 (TCRdb year 2020). At the level of the whole study: Collaborator samples came from the United States, Italy and Spain and covered acute and convalescent phases of COVID-19. The dataset comprised deeply sampled blood TCRbeta repertoires from subjects exposed to, actively infected with, or recovered from COVID-19. The repertoires were released in a freely available public database intended as a resource for research on the immune response to SARS-CoV-2. Samples came from the ongoing ImmuneRACE study (first 160 participants) plus 1,254 subjects from 6 global collaborators. The prospective study material was composed of cDNA or gDNA derived from T cells, B-cell-depleted T cells, or PBMCs. HLA class I and class II types, where available, came from metadata supplied by the sample provider rather than from assay-based typing. A de-identified subject ID, COVID-19 status, age in years and sex were almost always included in the sample metadata.

This clone was seen ten or more times. The antigen it binds to is not known. No clone much larger than this one lies a single base away; base qualities are absent. The CDR3 has 17 amino acids, counting the end cysteine and phenylalanine. The only DNA kept is the CDR3, 51 bases in frame from the first base. For CDR1 and CDR2, the germline V gene lists MGHDK and SYGVNS. From V the trimming removes 6 bases and from J it removes 10 bases, while the gene matches leave 18 bases of the junction unaccounted for. The immunoSEQ Assay, a bias-controlled multiplex PCR, was used to amplify TCRbeta CDR3 regions from genomic DNA. Processing in the source paper ran as follows. The number of nucleated cells in each sample was estimated by amplification of reference gene primers within the assay. To quantify the absolute abundance of each unique TCRbeta CDR3 rearrangement, sequence reads were collapsed and filtered. For each sample, productive Simpson clonality was calculated by taking the square root of Simpson's diversity index across productive rearrangements. TCRdb took over this immuneACCESS table, retaining in-frame rearrangements with V and J assigned. Such tables are incomplete; in checked studies, under half of the missing clones stem from an unresolved V gene, and the remainder is unexplained. V and J calls and clone size follow that table, whereas D and trimming were derived from the DNA. The sample records about 120,000 clones, approximately 81% of which are singletons. The ten largest clones take up under 2% of the sample.

Collaborating institutions collected whole blood in K2EDTA tubes following their own protocols. For TCRbeta analysis, collaborator samples were shipped as frozen whole blood, as isolated PBMCs, or as DNA extracted from either sample type. Overall study outcomes, separate from this receptor: The amount of clinical and demographic metadata varied by source and participant and was provided uncurated.

What was sequenced was peripheral blood. Recombination linked TRBV25-1 to TRBJ1-6; a stretch of 7 junction bases matches TRBD1. The receptor comes from a man aged 50-59 years with acute or convalescent COVID-19. DNA sequence: TGTGCCAGCAGAAAAAGCCAACAGTACGGAGGGGGCTCACCCCTCCACTTT. Its protein is CASRKSQQYGGGSPLHF. With all but the CDR3 taken from the reference TRBV25-1 and TRBJ1-6 genes, the full variable domain is: EADIYQTPRYLVIGTGKKITLECSQTMGHDKMYWYQQDPGMELHLIHYSYGVNSTEKGDLSSESTVSRIRTEHFPLTLESARPSHTSQYLCASRKSQQYGGGSPLHFGNGTRLTVT.